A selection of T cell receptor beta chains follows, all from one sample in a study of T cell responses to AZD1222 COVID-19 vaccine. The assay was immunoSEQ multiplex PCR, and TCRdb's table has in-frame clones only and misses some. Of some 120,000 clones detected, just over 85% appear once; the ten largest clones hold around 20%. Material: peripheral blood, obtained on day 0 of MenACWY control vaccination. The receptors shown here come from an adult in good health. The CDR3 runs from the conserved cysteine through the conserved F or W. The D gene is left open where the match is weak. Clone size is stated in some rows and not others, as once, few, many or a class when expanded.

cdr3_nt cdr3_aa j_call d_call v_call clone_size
TGTGCCAGCAGTTTATCGGGCTCGTTATTTAATGAAAAACTGTTTTTT CASSLSGSLFNEKLFF TRBJ1-4 . TRBV28 .
TGTGCCTGGACCCCCCCCGACAGACCCTACGAGCAGTACTTC CAWTPPDRPYEQYF TRBJ2-7 . TRBV30 .
TGCGCCAGCAGTCAGGGACTAGCGGGAGGAGAGAGGGAGGACACAGATACGCAGTATTTT CASSQGLAGGEREDTDTQYF TRBJ2-3 TRBD2 TRBV23-1 .
TGTGCCAGCAGTTCCCCCAGGCGCCTCGATGATACGCAGTATTTT CASSSPRRLDDTQYF TRBJ2-3 . TRBV28 few
TGTGCCACCAGTGATCGGGACAGCGCAGGGGAGCAGTTCTTC CATSDRDSAGEQFF TRBJ2-1 TRBD1 TRBV24-1 .
TGTGCCAGCAGCTCCGGGACAGACGTTCGGAACACTGAAGCTTTCTTT CASSSGTDVRNTEAFF TRBJ1-1 TRBD1 TRBV5-4 .
TGTGCCACCAAAACAGGGCACCGGGACACTGAAGCTTTCTTT CATKTGHRDTEAFF TRBJ1-1 . TRBV15 once
TGCGCCAGCAGCTTGGAGGGATCAGATACGCAGTATTTT CASSLEGSDTQYF TRBJ2-3 . TRBV5-1 once
TGTGCCAGCAGCCTGACAGGGCTAAACTATGGCTACACCTTC CASSLTGLNYGYTF TRBJ1-2 TRBD1 TRBV28 .
TGCAGTGCTAGTGCCGGGGCGCGAGGCTATGGCTACACCTTC CSASAGARGYGYTF TRBJ1-2 . TRBV20-1 once
TGTGCCAGCAGTTTTGGGGGATCGGGCACTGAAGCTTTCTTT CASSFGGSGTEAFF TRBJ1-1 . TRBV28 .
TGTGCCAGTAGGGGGACAGGGAAGCTTCGGTATGGCTACACCTTC CASRGTGKLRYGYTF TRBJ1-2 TRBD1 TRBV19 .
TGTGCCAGCAGCTCCCTAGCGGGAGCGGGGGAGCTGTTTTTT CASSSLAGAGELFF TRBJ2-2 TRBD2 TRBV11-3 .
TGTGCCAGCAAGAGGACAGTGTATGAAGCTTTCTTT CASKRTVYEAFF TRBJ1-1 . TRBV28 .
TGTGCCAGCAGCTTCGAGTGGACCGGGGAGCTGTTTTTT CASSFEWTGELFF TRBJ2-2 . TRBV5-8 few
TGTGCCAGCTCACCAATTAGGGGGACCACTGAAGCTTTCTTT CASSPIRGTTEAFF TRBJ1-1 . TRBV18 .
TGTGCCAGCAGCCAAGTAGGCGGGATCTACAATGAGCAGTTCTTC CASSQVGGIYNEQFF TRBJ2-1 . TRBV3-1/TRBV3-2 .
TGTGCCAGTAGTACCGCGGGACAGGGTAAAGATGAGCAGTTCTTC CASSTAGQGKDEQFF TRBJ2-1 TRBD1 TRBV19 .
TGTGCCAGCAGCCCCGGGGGTCCCGCCACGGATACGCAGTATTTT CASSPGGPATDTQYF TRBJ2-3 . TRBV9 .
TGTGCCAGCAGCCAACAAGGACTAGCGGGTGGTGAGCAGTTCTTC CASSQQGLAGGEQFF TRBJ2-1 TRBD2 TRBV14 once
TGTGCCAGCAGCGCTAATTCAGCGGGTTTAGCCAAAAACATTCAGTACTTC CASSANSAGLAKNIQYF TRBJ2-4 . TRBV7-3 once
TGTGCCAGCTCCACGACAGGGGGCTTATCTCAGCCCCAGCATTTT CASSTTGGLSQPQHF TRBJ1-5 TRBD1 TRBV5-6 once
TGTGCCAGCAGCTTTGCTGCAGGGGACGATCAGCCCCAGCATTTT CASSFAAGDDQPQHF TRBJ1-5 . TRBV7-3 .
TGTGCCAGCAGCCCGGAAAGGCTAGCGGGAGGGAAATACAATGAGCAGTTCTTC CASSPERLAGGKYNEQFF TRBJ2-1 TRBD2 TRBV9 .
TGCGCCAGCAGTGAAAGCTCCTACGAGCAGTACTTC CASSESSYEQYF TRBJ2-7 . TRBV10-2 .
TGCGCCAGCAGCCGGGACGGAGCCGGCTATGGCTACACCTTC CASSRDGAGYGYTF TRBJ1-2 . TRBV5-1 once
TGTGCCTGGAGTGTGGGAGGTAAGAAGTCCTACGAGCAGTACTTC CAWSVGGKKSYEQYF TRBJ2-7 . TRBV30 .
TGTGCCAGTAGTCATTCTTTGGCTAGCACAGATACGCAGTATTTT CASSHSLASTDTQYF TRBJ2-3 . TRBV19 .
TGTGCCAGCAGCTTAGTCGTGGGGGCGCGTGTCACTGAAGCTTTCTTT CASSLVVGARVTEAFF TRBJ1-1 . TRBV7-2 .
TGTGCCAGCAGCTTAAGTGCCGGGTTTAGCACAGATACGCAGTATTTT CASSLSAGFSTDTQYF TRBJ2-3 . TRBV7-3 .
TGTGCCAGCAAACCACCAGCGGCTAGCACAGATACGCAGTATTTT CASKPPAASTDTQYF TRBJ2-3 . TRBV27 once
TGCGCCAGCAGCTTGGTCAGCTCCGCGGGGACTGAAGCTTTCTTT CASSLVSSAGTEAFF TRBJ1-1 . TRBV5-1 .
TGTGCCAGCAGTTCCGGACTAAGCTACGAGCAGTACTTC CASSSGLSYEQYF TRBJ2-7 . TRBV27 .
TGCAGCGGGCGACAGACGAACACTGAAGCTTTCTTT CSGRQTNTEAFF TRBJ1-1 . TRBV29-1 .
TGTGCCAGAAGCCCCGGACTAGCTTGTGTCGAGCAGTTCTTC CARSPGLACVEQFF TRBJ2-1 TRBD2 TRBV5-3 .
TGCGCCAGCAGCCTGACAGGTTATAGCAATCAGCCCCAGCATTTT CASSLTGYSNQPQHF TRBJ1-5 . TRBV5-1 .
TGTGCCAGCAGCGTGACAGGGCAGGGCTACACCTTC CASSVTGQGYTF TRBJ1-2 TRBD1 TRBV9 .
TGTGCCAGCAGGTCCTACACAGATACGCAGTATTTT CASRSYTDTQYF TRBJ2-3 . TRBV2 .
TGCGCCAGCAGCTCAGAATTGTACGAGCAGTACTTC CASSSELYEQYF TRBJ2-7 . TRBV5-1 .
TGCGCCAGCAGCCCAAGACTAGCGGAGGATCCTAACAATGAGCAGTTCTTC CASSPRLAEDPNNEQFF TRBJ2-1 TRBD2 TRBV5-1 .
TGTGCCAGCAGGGACCCGGGACAGCTAGAAGCTTTCTTT CASRDPGQLEAFF TRBJ1-1 TRBD1 TRBV28 .
TGTGCCAGTAGTTGGGGACGCAATCAGCCCCAGCATTTT CASSWGRNQPQHF TRBJ1-5 . TRBV19 .
TGTGCCAGCAGGGGCTATCGCAATAACTATGGCTACACCTTC CASRGYRNNYGYTF TRBJ1-2 . TRBV2 .
TGTGCCAGCAGCCCAAGGGGAGGTGGCACCGGGGAGCTGTTTTTT CASSPRGGGTGELFF TRBJ2-2 . TRBV11-1 .
TGTGCCAGCAGTCCACTTGGGGATACGCAGTATTTT CASSPLGDTQYF TRBJ2-3 . TRBV28 .
TGCGCCAGCACCTCCGGGACAGATTATGGCTACACCTTC CASTSGTDYGYTF TRBJ1-2 TRBD1 TRBV10-2 .
TGTGCCACCAAGAACCTCAATGTCGCAGGGAGTAATTCACCCCTCCACTTT CATKNLNVAGSNSPLHF TRBJ1-6 . TRBV28 once
TGCGCCAGCAGCTTAGAGCGGATCAATGAGCAGTTCTTC CASSLERINEQFF TRBJ2-1 . TRBV5-1 .
TGTGCCAGCGGCTCGGGGCTGAATGAGCAGTTCTTC CASGSGLNEQFF TRBJ2-1 . TRBV28 once
TGTGCCAGTAGTATTTCCAGGGCGCACATTCAGTACTTC CASSISRAHIQYF TRBJ2-4 . TRBV19 .
TGTGCCATCAGGAATTTTACAGGGGCTAACTATGGCTACACCTTC CAIRNFTGANYGYTF TRBJ1-2 TRBD1 TRBV10-3 once
TGTGCCAGCTCATCCGGAGGACAGCAGAGCTCCTACGAGCAGTACTTC CASSSGGQQSSYEQYF TRBJ2-7 . TRBV18 .
TGTGCCTGGGAGGCACCGCTGATCAATCAGCCCCAGCATTTT CAWEAPLINQPQHF TRBJ1-5 . TRBV30 .